These 27 T cell receptor beta chains were all obtained from the same sample, sequenced in a study of identical twins listed by TCRdb under 2016. Library preparation was by 5' RACE. Sequencing instrument: Illumina HiSeq 2000. TCRdb passed the public sequencing reads through fastp at Q25 and MiXCR, retaining productive beta sequences. Each CDR3 protein gets just one entry, which takes the most common genes and DNA from the rows behind it. The sample table contains about 890,000 distinct CDR3 sequences; only one count was recorded for approximately 13% of them. Under 2% of the sample goes to the ten largest clones. These data are also associated with another study on yellow fever vaccine responses in identical twins.

The sample consisted of PBMCs. The receptor set was obtained from a woman under 30 in good health.

This clonotype has just a few counts. The CDR3 DNA sequence: TGTGCCAGCAGCTGGGGGACTAGAAGGGATGAGCAGTTCTTC. Encoded protein: CASSWGTRRDEQFF. The chain uses TRBV7-8 and TRBJ2-1; TRBD2 agrees at 8 bases. The CDR3 is made up of 14 amino acids. The germline V gene has CDR1 SGHVS and CDR2 FQNEAQ. Unmatched junction bases numbered 7, after V lost 4 bases and J lost 8 bases.

This clonotype was counted only a few times. CDR3 DNA: TGCGCCAGCAGCCCCGGACAGGCGTCCGGGGAGCTGTTTTTT. This encodes CASSPGQASGELFF. This chain connects TRBV5-1 to TRBJ2-2, with 7 bases that match TRBD1. Germline V gives CDR1 SGHRS, CDR2 YFSETQ. After removal of 4 bases from V and 6 bases from J, the junction contained 6 bases not matched to a gene. The CDR3 loop spans 14 amino acids. Full variable domain (rest looked up from reference TRBV5-1 and TRBJ2-2): KAGVTQTPRYLIKTRGQQVTLSCSPISGHRSVSWYQQTPGQGLQFLFEYFSETQRNKGNFPGRFSGRQFSNSRSEMNVSTLELGDSALYLCASSPGQASGELFFGEGSRLTVL.

The chain has TRBV11-2 and TRBJ2-1, with unresolved D. The CDR3 sequence is 13 residues long. Germline V lookup: CDR1 SGHAT, CDR2 FQNNGV. The ends were cut back, 5 bases at V and 9 bases at J, with 14 bases in the middle. CDR3 amino acids: CASSTARVGEQFF. CDR3 nucleotides: TGTGCCAGCAGCACCGCTCGAGTGGGTGAGCAGTTCTTC.

The chain carries TRBV10-3 and TRBJ2-6; the match to TRBD2 covers 8 bases. Trimming at V came to 8 bases and at J to 0 bases, leaving 9 bases not matched to a gene. Per the germline V gene, CDR1 is ENHRY and CDR2 is SYGVKD. This CDR3 is built from 17 residues. CDR3 in amino acids: CAIPSGRSYSGANVLTF. Here the CDR3 DNA reads TGTGCCATCCCGAGCGGGAGATCCTACTCTGGGGCCAACGTCCTGACTTTC.

The chain links TRBV7-6 to TRBJ2-3; D tentatively fits TRBD1 or TRBD2 (5 bases each). Deletions cut 3 bases from V and 0 bases from J, with 16 bases between. Germline lookup yields CDR1 SGHVS and CDR2 FNYEAQ. CDR3 length equals 17 residues. The CDR3: CASSFLGASISTDTQYF. The CDR3 nucleotides are TGTGCCAGCAGCTTTCTCGGGGCCTCAATAAGCACAGATACGCAGTATTTT.

This clonotype was seen at least ten times. The V and J genes are TRBV2 and TRBJ1-1; no reliable D call. This CDR3 is 11 amino acids long. From germline, CDR1 is SNHLY and CDR2 FYNNEI. The ends were cut back, 8 bases at V and 4 bases at J, with 8 bases in the middle. The CDR3 reads CASERATEAFF. CDR3 DNA sequence: TGTGCCAGCGAACGGGCCACTGAAGCTTTCTTT.

V is TRBV7-8 and J is TRBJ2-2; tentatively, D is TRBD1 or TRBD2 (5 bases each). There are 15 residues in the CDR3. With 1 base removed from V and 4 bases from J, the gap between germline ends came to 10 bases. Germline CDR1 SGHVS, CDR2 FQNEAQ. The CDR3 sequence is CASSLEGGTTGELFF. CDR3 bases: TGTGCCAGCAGCTTAGAGGGTGGGACCACCGGGGAGCTGTTTTTT.

This clonotype was counted only a few times. The chain carries TRBV12-3 or TRBV12-4 and TRBJ2-7, with D perhaps TRBD2 (6 bases). The CDR3 totals 14 residues. Trimming stripped 5 bases from V and 2 bases from J, with 13 bases between. CDR3 in DNA: TGTGCCAGCAGTAAATCGGGAGTTCCCTACGAGCAGTACTTC. As protein: CASSKSGVPYEQYF.

At least ten counts were recorded for this clonotype. V and J are TRBV3-1 and TRBJ2-4; 9 nucleotides match TRBD2. The CDR3 runs 15 residues. J was trimmed by 8 bases and V by 4 bases; bases with no gene match: 9. Per germline, CDR1 LGHDT and CDR2 YNNKEL (reference sequence). CDR3 in amino acids: CASSPQRGERDIQYF. The CDR3 DNA reads as TGTGCCAGCAGCCCCCAGCGGGGGGAGAGGGACATTCAGTACTTC.

The chain uses TRBV20-1 and TRBJ2-2; 8 positions match TRBD2. Germline V CDR1 and CDR2: DFQATT, SNEGSKA (reference sequence). The CDR3 length is 15 residues. The V gene end was trimmed by 0 bases and the J gene end by 5 bases; junction bases not matched to a gene: 5. The CDR3 DNA is TGCAGTGCTAGAGATTCCCAGCGGGAGACCGGGGAGCTGTTTTTT. Translated: CSARDSQRETGELFF.

This clonotype was seen many times. The chain links TRBV11-3 to TRBJ1-5; D unresolved. The CDR3 sequence is 16 residues long. Trimming removed 1 base at V and 0 bases at J, with 10 bases between. The germline CDR1 and CDR2 sequences are SGHNT and YENEEA. In DNA, the CDR3 is TGTGCCAGCAGCTTAGTAGGGAGGTATAGCAATCAGCCCCAGCATTTT. As protein: CASSLVGRYSNQPQHF.

This clonotype appeared many times. V and J are TRBV5-1 and TRBJ1-5; TRBD1 might be the D (5 bases). V lost 4 bases to trimming and J lost 2 bases, with 19 bases between them. Germline CDR1 is SGHRS and CDR2 is YFSETQ. This CDR3 spans 17 amino acids. The CDR3 bases are TGCGCCAGCAGCCACGACAGAGTTAACGCGCGCAATCAGCCCCAGCATTTT. Protein: CASSHDRVNARNQPQHF.

This chain uses TRBV2 with TRBJ2-1; D perhaps matches TRBD1 (6 bases). Germline CDR1 and CDR2: SNHLY and FYNNEI. CDR3 size: 13 residues. V shed 7 bases and J shed 4 bases, with 11 bases lying between them. The CDR3 loop reads CASTTGWYNEQFF. CDR3 coding DNA: TGTGCCAGCACCACAGGGTGGTACAATGAGCAGTTCTTC.

This clonotype was picked up many times. This chain links TRBV15 with TRBJ1-1; TRBD1 might be the D (5 bases). The V gene's germline CDR1 is LNHNV and CDR2 YYDKDF (reference sequence). CDR3 length: 16 amino acids. V lost 0 bases and J 4 bases, leaving 15 bases between the germline ends. The CDR3 DNA follows: TGTGCCACCAGCAGAGATTCTGGGGGAGGAGGCACTGAAGCTTTCTTT. Its protein is CATSRDSGGGGTEAFF.

This clonotype turned up a few times. CDR3 region: CASSVAGAGGYNEQFF. The CDR3 DNA is TGTGCCAGCAGCGTAGCTGGAGCGGGAGGGTACAATGAGCAGTTCTTC. The chain couples TRBV9 to TRBJ2-1; the match to TRBD2 covers 10 bases. V lost 0 bases and J lost 4; bases outside the gene matches: 4. This CDR3 comprises 16 residues. CDR1 and CDR2 (germline): SGDLS, YYNGEE.

The rearrangement links TRBV28 to TRBJ2-5, with 7 bases aligning to TRBD1. Germline CDR1 MDHEN, CDR2 SYDVKM. The CDR3 sequence is 16 residues long. Losses at the gene ends were 6 bases for V and 1 base for J; bases not matched to a gene: 11. CDR3: CASRGADGQAQETQYF. In DNA, the CDR3 is TGTGCCAGCAGGGGGGCCGACGGACAGGCCCAAGAGACCCAGTACTTC.

This clonotype has ten or more counts. This chain connects TRBV29-1 to TRBJ1-1, with D possibly being TRBD1 (6 bases). Germline loops: CDR1 SQVTM, CDR2 ANQGSEA. The CDR3 has 11 amino acids. With 5 bases removed from V and 4 bases from J, the gap between germline ends came to 8 bases. The CDR3 loop reads CSVSGVTEAFF. The CDR3 nucleotides are TGCAGCGTTTCAGGGGTCACTGAAGCTTTCTTT.

The chain joins TRBV20-1 to TRBJ2-1, with 13 bases that match TRBD2. CDR3 length: 18 residues. Germline V CDR1 and CDR2: DFQATT, SNEGSKA (reference sequence). Trimming took 0 bases from V and 8 from J; bases not matched to a gene: 13. CDR3 in amino acids: CSARESTRLAGGRDEQFF. The CDR3 DNA sequence: TGCAGTGCTAGAGAATCCACTCGACTAGCGGGAGGCCGGGATGAGCAGTTCTTC.

A remark on this clonotype: Without the conserved terminal phenylalanine or tryptophan, this CDR3 likely stems from a read error. The chain employs TRBV29-1 and TRBJ2-7; D unclear. V was clipped by 7 bases and J by 4 bases, with 11 bases between them. CDR3 length equals 11 residues. Germline V gene sequence: CDR1 SQVTM, CDR2 ANQGSEA. The CDR3 loop reads CSAHMGYEQYI. CDR3 coding DNA: TGCAGCGCCCACATGGGTTACGAGCAGTACATC.

This CDR3 reads CASSQGTSGGTDTQYF. The CDR3 nucleotides are TGTGCCAGCAGCCAAGGGACTAGCGGGGGAACAGATACGCAGTATTTT. The gene calls are TRBV3-1 and TRBJ2-3; TRBD2 matches at 13 bases. Unmatched junction bases numbered 1, after V lost 1 base and J lost 3 bases. Germline lookup yields CDR1 LGHDT and CDR2 YNNKEL (reference sequence). The CDR3 is made up of 16 amino acids.

This clonotype was observed a handful of times. The V gene is TRBV2, the J gene TRBJ1-2; weak D call: TRBD1 (6 bases). The CDR3 spans 15 residues. Germline CDR1 SNHLY, CDR2 FYNNEI. V lost 1 base, J lost 0 bases, and 9 bases lay in between. CDR3 bases: TGTGCCAGCAGTGAAGAGCGGACAGCTAACTATGGCTACACCTTC. Its translation is CASSEERTANYGYTF.

This clonotype came up a few times. The J gene is TRBJ1-1, the V gene TRBV6-1, with TRBD1 as a possible D gene (5 bases). In germline, CDR1 is MNHNS, CDR2 SASEGT. This CDR3 has 14 residues. Trimming stripped 6 bases from V and 1 base from J, with 12 bases between. The CDR3, as DNA: TGTGCCAGCAGCCAGGGTGTCTGGAACACTGAAGCTTTCTTT. Translated, it gives CASSQGVWNTEAFF.

This clonotype was seen repeatedly, ten times or more. The V call is TRBV9, the J call TRBJ2-3; TRBD2 matches at 11 bases. Germline-derived CDR1 and CDR2 are SGDLS and YYNGEE. This CDR3 contains 16 residues. V trimming: 2 bases; J trimming: 3 bases; junction bases outside the gene matches: 5. The CDR3 region has the DNA TGTGCCAGCAGCGTCACTAGCGGGAGTTTGACAGATACGCAGTATTTT. Amino acids: CASSVTSGSLTDTQYF.

This clonotype was found many times. The chain has TRBV12-3 or TRBV12-4 and TRBJ2-1; 12 nucleotides align to TRBD2. CDR3 length: 15 amino acids. The V and J ends lost 4 bases and 5 bases, in that order; junction bases with no gene match: 3. Written as DNA, the CDR3 is TGTGCCAGCAGTTCCCGACTAGCGGGAGACAATGAGCAGTTCTTC. Encoded protein: CASSSRLAGDNEQFF.

The chain employs TRBV7-7 and TRBJ2-3; tentatively, D is TRBD2 (6 bases). The CDR3 runs 15 residues. V lost 1 base to trimming and J lost 6 bases, with 14 bases between them. CDR1 is SSHAT, CDR2 FNYEAQ, per germline (reference sequence). The CDR3 nucleotides are TGTGCCAGCAGCTTAGGAGTGGGGACTTCGGATACGCAGTATTTT. It yields the protein CASSLGVGTSDTQYF.

The chain joins TRBV20-1 to TRBJ2-1; unclear D gene. Germline CDR1 and CDR2: DFQATT and SNEGSKA (reference sequence). V lost 6 bases to trimming and J lost 5 bases, with 11 bases between them. The CDR3 has 12 residues. CDR3: CSAPTVNNEQFF. CDR3 in DNA: TGCAGTGCCCCAACGGTGAACAATGAGCAGTTCTTC.

The chain recombines TRBV11-2 with TRBJ2-3; D uncertain. Germline CDR1 is SGHAT and CDR2 is FQNNGV. Deletions cut 1 base from V and 6 bases from J, with 8 bases between. This CDR3 is 13 amino acids long. The CDR3 nucleotides are TGTGCCAGCAGCTTAGCCCCCCCCGATACGCAGTATTTT. Its protein is CASSLAPPDTQYF. Using reference TRBV11-2 and TRBJ2-3 for the parts outside the CDR3, the full variable domain is EAGVAQSPRYKIIEKRQSVAFWCNPISGHATLYWYQQILGQGPKLLIQFQNNGVVDDSQLPKDRFSAERLKGVDSTLKIQPAKLEDSAVYLCASSLAPPDTQYFGPGTRLTVL.